This is a list of T cell receptor beta chains from one sample in a study of OX40 agonist ivuxolimab in advanced cancers. Clones were sequenced by immunoSEQ multiplex PCR, and TCRdb holds only the in-frame ones, with some missing. The sample includes roughly 52,000 clones, about four fifths of them seen just once. Source: CD4+ or CD8+ T cells sorted from blood, taken in a trial of the OX40 agonist ivuxolimab. The receptor source for this set is an adult with an advanced solid tumor such as melanoma, head and neck, liver or kidney cancer. Each CDR3 is given with its conserved first and last residue. D genes are given only for firm matches. Clone size is shown for a subset of rows, as once, few, many or a class of expanded clone.

j_gene | abundance | d_gene | v_gene | CDR3nt | CDR3aa
TRBJ2-5 | . | . | TRBV5-1 | TGCGCCAGCACAGGGACGGCGCTAGCTGAAGAGACCCAGTACTTC | CASTGTALAEETQYF
TRBJ1-5 | . | TRBD1 | TRBV27 | TGTGCCAGCAGTCCACTTTGGACAGGGGGGGATCAGCCCCAGCATTTT | CASSPLWTGGDQPQHF
TRBJ2-5 | . | TRBD1 | TRBV5-6 | TGTGCCAGCAGCGTGACAGGGGGGGAGACCCAGTACTTC | CASSVTGGETQYF
TRBJ2-1 | . | TRBD2 | TRBV28 | TGTGCCAGCAGGGGTCTTCCGGGACTAGCGGGAGTGAGCTCCTACAATGAGCAGTTCTTC | CASRGLPGLAGVSSYNEQFF
TRBJ1-5 | . | TRBD1 | TRBV19 | TGTGCCAGTAGTCCACAGACAGGGGGGGGATCTCAGCCCCAGCATTTT | CASSPQTGGGSQPQHF
TRBJ2-1 | . | . | TRBV18 | TGTGCCAGCTCATTAGGGCAGGGGGAGCAGTTCTTC | CASSLGQGEQFF
TRBJ1-1 | . | . | TRBV11-2 | TGTGCCAGCAGCCCGGGGAAGGGGTCCCCTCAGAACACTGAAGCTTTCTTT | CASSPGKGSPQNTEAFF
TRBJ2-1 | . | . | TRBV19 | TGTGCCAGTAGTATTCGCGGTTACTACAATGAGCAGTTCTTC | CASSIRGYYNEQFF
TRBJ2-3 | few | . | TRBV18 | TGTGCCAGCTCACCAATGGCAGACTCCACAGATACGCAGTATTTT | CASSPMADSTDTQYF
TRBJ2-3 | . | . | TRBV6-1 | TGTGCCAGCAGTAAGACGGGGGAGGACGCAGATACGCAGTATTTT | CASSKTGEDADTQYF